Listed here are 13 T cell receptor beta chains from one sample, sequenced in a study of OX40 agonist ivuxolimab in advanced cancers. Libraries were prepared by immunoSEQ multiplex PCR; TCRdb keeps only in-frame clonotypes and omits some of them. The table has about 67,000 clones, about 88% seen once; the top ten hold 2% to 2.5%. Specimen: CD4+ or CD8+ T cells sorted from blood, collected in a trial of the OX40 agonist ivuxolimab. These receptors were collected from an adult with an advanced solid tumor such as melanoma, head and neck, liver or kidney cancer.

The rearrangement uses TRBV30 and TRBJ2-3; no firm D call. This CDR3 is built from 16 residues. V gave up 0 bases and J gave up 2 bases, with 15 bases separating them. CDR1 is GTSNPN and CDR2 is SVGIG in the germline V gene (reference sequence). As DNA, the CDR3 is TGTGCCTGGAGTGTTATGACACCATCCTTCACAGATACGCAGTATTTT. It translates to CAWSVMTPSFTDTQYF.

This chain uses TRBV6-5 with TRBJ2-5; 8 nucleotides agree with TRBD1. CDR3 size: 16 residues. Germline loops: CDR1 MNHEY, CDR2 SVGAGI. The junction had 8 bases not matched to a gene; V was cut back by 0 bases and J by 5 bases. The CDR3 here is CASSYSRGRGRETQYF. Written as DNA, the CDR3 is TGTGCCAGCAGTTACTCGAGAGGCAGGGGGCGTGAGACCCAGTACTTC.

This sequence joins TRBV6-1 and TRBJ2-1, with 9 bases aligning to TRBD1. J was trimmed by 4 bases and V by 6 bases; bases with no gene match: 7. The CDR3 sequence is 15 residues long. Germline CDR1 and CDR2: MNHNS and SASEGT. CDR3 loop: CASRTRQGGYNEQFF. CDR3 coding DNA: TGTGCCAGCAGAACAAGACAGGGGGGTTACAATGAGCAGTTCTTC.

The chain carries TRBV7-2 and TRBJ2-2; perhaps D is TRBD1 or TRBD2 (5 bases each). V was shortened by 2 bases and J by 1 base, with 8 bases between the two germline ends. CDR1 is SGHTA, CDR2 FQGNSA, per germline. CDR3 length: 15 residues. CDR3 nucleotide sequence: TGTGCCAGCAGCTTATCGGGGCAGAACACCGGGGAGCTGTTTTTT. It is translated as CASSLSGQNTGELFF. Based on the CDR3 plus reference TRBV7-2 and TRBJ2-2, the full variable domain is GAGVSQSPSNKVTEKGKDVELRCDPISGHTALYWYRQSLGQGLEFLIYFQGNSAPDKSGLPSDRFSAERTGGSVSTLTIQRTQQEDSAVYLCASSLSGQNTGELFFGEGSRLTVL.

CDR3 DNA: TGTGCCAGCAGCCGTAGCGGGGGGAACACAGATACGCAGTATTTT. It encodes CASSRSGGNTDTQYF. The chain is built from TRBV5-4 and TRBJ2-3; 10 positions match TRBD2. With 4 bases clipped from V and 2 bases from J, the junction kept 4 bases outside the gene matches. The CDR3 covers 15 residues. Germline CDR1 reads SGHNT; CDR2 reads YYREEE (reference sequence).

This clone was counted only a few times. The V gene is TRBV7-9, the J gene TRBJ1-5; 9 nucleotides align to TRBD1. The CDR3 runs 15 residues. The V and J ends lost 4 bases and 4 bases, in that order; junction bases with no gene match: 5. Germline V gives CDR1 SEHNR, CDR2 FQNEAQ (reference sequence). The CDR3 loop reads CASSSAGTGNQPQHF. CDR3 in DNA: TGTGCCAGCAGCTCCGCCGGGACAGGGAATCAGCCCCAGCATTTT.

This chain links TRBV20-1 with TRBJ2-7; D perhaps matches TRBD1 (6 bases). The CDR3 has 11 residues. Trimming took 3 bases from V and 7 from J, leaving 10 bases between them. Germline CDR1 reads DFQATT; CDR2 reads SNEGSKA (reference sequence). For the CDR3, the DNA is TGCAGTGCTAGGGACAGCCTTGAGCAGTACTTC. Translation gives CSARDSLEQYF.

The gene calls are TRBV27 and TRBJ2-7; 11 nucleotides agree with TRBD2. The CDR3 spans 15 residues. Germline lookup yields CDR1 MNHEY and CDR2 SMNVEV (reference sequence). The ends lost 5 bases at V and 10 bases at J; junction bases unmatched: 13. For the CDR3, the DNA is TGTGCCAGCAGTCCGCAGACTGTAGCGGGAGGGCGACAGTACTTC. Translating it yields CASSPQTVAGGRQYF.

This chain links TRBV7-3 with TRBJ2-1; TRBD1 agrees at 8 bases. Germline V gene data show CDR1 as SGHTA and CDR2 as FQGTGA. The CDR3 extends over 13 amino acids. After removal of 3 bases from V and 8 bases from J, the junction contained 3 bases not matched to a gene. CDR3 protein: CASSFLDRDEQFF. For the CDR3, the DNA is TGTGCCAGCAGCTTTCTGGACAGGGATGAGCAGTTCTTC.

As DNA, the CDR3 is TGTGCCAGCAGCCCTGGCAGGTGGAACACTGAAGCTTTCTTT. Translation: CASSPGRWNTEAFF. This rearrangement joins TRBV7-2 to TRBJ1-1; D is ambiguous. The V and J ends lost 5 bases and 1 base respectively, with 11 bases between them. CDR1 is SGHTA and CDR2 is FQGNSA in the germline V gene. This CDR3 spans 14 amino acids.

V usage is TRBV20-1 and J usage is TRBJ2-7; D not resolved. This CDR3 has 10 amino acids. V was pared by 2 bases and J by 1 base, with 0 bases between. CDR1 is DFQATT and CDR2 is SNEGSKA in the germline V gene (reference sequence). The CDR3 DNA follows: TGCAGTGCTAGATCCTACGAGCAGTACTTC. Protein sequence: CSARSYEQYF.

The rearrangement joins TRBV7-2 to TRBJ1-2, with 8 bases aligning to TRBD1. Losses at the gene ends were 5 bases for V and 8 bases for J; bases not matched to a gene: 16. Germline V gives CDR1 SGHTA, CDR2 FQGNSA. The CDR3 spans 16 residues. The CDR3 protein is CASSPVGQGALWGYTF. In DNA form, the CDR3 reads TGTGCCAGCAGCCCCGTCGGTCAGGGGGCTCTTTGGGGCTACACCTTC.

The chain has TRBV14 and TRBJ1-1, with 7 nucleotides matching TRBD1. The CDR3 has 15 residues. V was clipped by 7 bases and J by 3 bases; unmatched bases: 11. The germline CDR1 and CDR2 sequences are SGHDN and FVKESK. As DNA, the CDR3 is TGTGCCAGCAACCCGACAGGGTCTAGGCACACTGAAGCTTTCTTT. It encodes CASNPTGSRHTEAFF.